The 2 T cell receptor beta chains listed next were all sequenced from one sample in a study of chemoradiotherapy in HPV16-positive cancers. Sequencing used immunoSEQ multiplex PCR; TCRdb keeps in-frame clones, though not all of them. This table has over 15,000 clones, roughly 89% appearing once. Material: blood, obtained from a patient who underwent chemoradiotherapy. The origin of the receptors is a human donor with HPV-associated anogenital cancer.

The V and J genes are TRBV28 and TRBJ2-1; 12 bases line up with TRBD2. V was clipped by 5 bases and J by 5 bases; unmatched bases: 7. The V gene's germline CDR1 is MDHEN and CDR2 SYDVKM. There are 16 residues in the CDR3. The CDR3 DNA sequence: TGTGCCAGCAGTGTATTACTAGCGGGGGGTAACAATGAGCAGTTCTTC. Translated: CASSVLLAGGNNEQFF.

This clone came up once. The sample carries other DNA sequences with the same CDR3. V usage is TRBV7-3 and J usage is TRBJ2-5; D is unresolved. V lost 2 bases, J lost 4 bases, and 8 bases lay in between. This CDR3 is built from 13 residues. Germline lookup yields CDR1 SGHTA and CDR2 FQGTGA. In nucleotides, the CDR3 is TGTGCCAGCAGCTTATTCCCCGGAGAGACCCAGTACTTC. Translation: CASSLFPGETQYF. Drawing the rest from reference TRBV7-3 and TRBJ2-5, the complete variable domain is GAGVSQTPSNKVTEKGKYVELRCDPISGHTALYWYRQSLGQGPEFLIYFQGTGAADDSGLPNDRFFAVRPEGSVSTLKIQRTERGDSAVYLCASSLFPGETQYFGPGTRLLVL.